The rows below give T cell receptor beta chains drawn from one sample of a study of Ad26.COV2.S vaccination and SARS-CoV-2 variants. The data were produced by immunoSEQ multiplex PCR, yet TCRdb's version contains in-frame clones alone and is incomplete. The sample yields over 350,000 clones, 75% to 90% seen once. The source material was peripheral blood, sampled in a trial of Ad26.COV2.S vaccine versus placebo. Source of these receptors: a person aged 18-65 years who received the Ad26.COV2.S COVID-19 vaccine or a placebo. Each CDR3 is given with its conserved first and last residue. The D gene is left open where the match is weak. Where a row states a size, it is once, few, many or the class of an expanded clone; other rows omit it.

V	J	D	size	CDR3	DNA
TRBV29-1	TRBJ2-3	NA	NA	CSVEERGGRPPSTDTQYF	TGCAGCGTTGAGGAAAGAGGGGGGAGGCCCCCCTCTACAGATACGCAGTATTTT
TRBV18	TRBJ1-2	NA	few	CASSPLDQDYGYTF	TGTGCCAGCTCACCTCTTGACCAAGACTATGGCTACACCTTC
TRBV27	TRBJ2-1	TRBD1	NA	CASSTWDSSYNEQFF	TGTGCCAGCAGTACCTGGGACAGTTCCTACAATGAGCAGTTCTTC
TRBV9	TRBJ1-2	NA	NA	CATRGGADYGYTF	TGTGCCACCAGAGGGGGGGCTGACTATGGCTACACCTTC
TRBV6-4	TRBJ2-7	TRBD1	NA	CASSAGTGPYEQYF	TGTGCCAGCAGTGCCGGGACAGGGCCCTACGAGCAGTACTTC
TRBV11-1	TRBJ2-7	NA	NA	CASSINARAYEQYF	TGTGCCAGCAGCATTAATGCCAGGGCCTACGAGCAGTACTTC
TRBV5-6	TRBJ1-1	NA	NA	CASSPGDAEAFF	TGTGCCAGCAGCCCAGGGGACGCTGAAGCTTTCTTT
TRBV7-9	TRBJ1-4	NA	NA	CASSPTREEKLFF	TGTGCCAGCAGCCCGACACGTGAGGAAAAACTGTTTTTT
TRBV7-9	TRBJ2-3	TRBD2	NA	CASSLELAGATDTQYF	TGTGCCAGCAGCTTAGAACTAGCGGGGGCCACAGATACGCAGTATTTT
TRBV2	TRBJ2-6	NA	NA	CASSGQPLISGANVLTF	TGTGCCAGCAGTGGACAGCCTCTAATTTCTGGGGCCAACGTCCTGACTTTC
TRBV24-1	TRBJ2-3	NA	NA	CATSDSHEGDTQYF	TGTGCCACCAGTGACAGCCATGAGGGAGATACGCAGTATTTT
TRBV2	TRBJ2-1	NA	NA	CASTWTLQDEQFF	TGTGCCAGCACCTGGACTCTACAGGATGAGCAGTTCTTC
TRBV6-5	TRBJ1-2	NA	NA	CASSYSRVFGYTF	TGTGCCAGCAGTTACTCACGGGTCTTCGGCTACACCTTC
TRBV6-5	TRBJ2-7	NA	NA	CASRPALWGDEQYF	TGTGCCAGCAGGCCCGCGCTTTGGGGGGACGAGCAGTACTTC
TRBV7-8	TRBJ1-2	TRBD1	once	CASSRTGTYGYTF	TGTGCCAGCAGCCGGACAGGGACCTATGGCTACACCTTC
TRBV2	TRBJ2-2	NA	NA	CASSEWTGELFF	TGTGCCAGCAGTGAATGGACCGGGGAGCTGTTTTTT
TRBV5-1	TRBJ2-2	TRBD1	NA	CASSLNTGDGELFF	TGCGCCAGCAGCTTGAATACAGGGGACGGGGAGCTGTTTTTT
TRBV18	TRBJ2-5	TRBD2	NA	CASSESSGGAETQYF	TGTGCCAGCTCGGAATCATCGGGGGGGGCGGAGACCCAGTACTTC
TRBV18	TRBJ1-5	NA	NA	CASSPGEVQPQHF	TGTGCCAGCTCACCTGGTGAGGTTCAGCCCCAGCATTTT
TRBV20-1	TRBJ1-2	NA	few	CSAYRTGYTF	TGCAGTGCCTACAGGACGGGCTACACCTTC
TRBV7-6	TRBJ2-3	TRBD2	few	CASSASGGPDTQYF	TGTGCCAGCAGCGCTAGCGGGGGCCCGGATACGCAGTATTTT
TRBV6-5	TRBJ2-1	TRBD2	NA	CASSYSPAGGNEQFF	TGTGCCAGCAGTTACTCTCCTGCGGGGGGCAATGAGCAGTTCTTC
TRBV7-8	TRBJ2-1	TRBD2	NA	CASLRGYSYNEQFF	TGTGCCAGCCTGCGGGGGTACTCCTACAATGAGCAGTTCTTC
TRBV3-1/TRBV3-2	TRBJ1-4	NA	few	CASSQFTNEKLFF	TGTGCCAGCAGCCAATTTACTAATGAAAAACTGTTTTTT
TRBV15	TRBJ1-6	NA	NA	CATSRVRGNSPLHF	TGTGCCACCAGCAGAGTTAGGGGAAATTCACCCCTCCACTTT
TRBV10-2	TRBJ2-1	TRBD1	NA	CASSEFVWAGGLNEQFF	TGCGCCAGCAGTGAGTTTGTTTGGGCAGGGGGCCTTAATGAGCAGTTCTTC
TRBV5-1	TRBJ1-2	TRBD1	NA	CASSIGTGGAESKGYTF	TGCGCCAGCAGCATCGGTACAGGGGGCGCTGAAAGTAAAGGCTACACCTTC
TRBV5-6	TRBJ2-7	NA	NA	CASSLKYEQYF	TGTGCCAGCAGCTTGAAATACGAGCAGTACTTC
TRBV19	TRBJ1-3	TRBD1	NA	CASSLGTGSHSGNTIYF	TGTGCCAGTAGTCTCGGGACAGGTAGCCACTCTGGAAACACCATATATTTT
TRBV30	TRBJ1-1	TRBD1	NA	CAWSRQGNTEAFF	TGTGCCTGGAGCCGACAGGGGAACACTGAAGCTTTCTTT
TRBV4-3	TRBJ1-1	NA	NA	CASSPDRGRPEAFF	TGCGCCAGCAGCCCGGACCGGGGGAGGCCTGAAGCTTTCTTT
TRBV5-1	TRBJ1-1	NA	NA	CASSPGPASPEAFF	TGCGCCAGCAGCCCTGGGCCCGCCAGCCCTGAAGCTTTCTTT
TRBV24-1	TRBJ1-1	NA	NA	CATRTEMNTEAFF	TGTGCCACCAGGACAGAGATGAACACTGAAGCTTTCTTT
TRBV5-1	TRBJ1-6	NA	NA	CASSLLGNYSPLHF	TGCGCCAGCAGCTTGCTAGGGAACTATTCACCCCTCCACTTT
TRBV24-1	TRBJ1-5	NA	once	CATSDQGRNQPQHF	TGTGCCACCAGTGACCAGGGTAGGAATCAGCCCCAGCATTTT
TRBV1	TRBJ2-7	NA	NA	CTSSQDLGQGRGEQYF	TGCACCAGCAGCCAAGATCTGGGACAGGGTCGGGGCGAGCAGTACTTC
TRBV3-1/TRBV3-2	TRBJ1-4	NA	NA	CASSPRRAATNEKLFF	TGTGCCAGCAGCCCCAGACGGGCGGCAACTAATGAAAAACTGTTTTTT
TRBV5-5	TRBJ2-3	TRBD1	once	CASSLGDRGRADTQYF	TGTGCCAGCAGCTTAGGGGACAGGGGTCGGGCAGATACGCAGTATTTT
TRBV6-5	TRBJ2-1	TRBD1	NA	CASSYLSGGVNEQFF	TGTGCCAGCAGTTACTTGTCAGGGGGAGTCAATGAGCAGTTCTTC
TRBV6-5	TRBJ1-2	NA	once	CAIYGGFYGYTF	TGTGCCATTTACGGGGGCTTTTATGGCTACACCTTC
TRBV4-3	TRBJ1-2	TRBD1	NA	CASSRDRDRQTF	TGCGCCAGCAGCCGGGACCGGGACAGGCAGACCTTC
TRBV18	TRBJ2-7	NA	once	CASSPEASRGAQYF	TGTGCCAGCTCACCCGAGGCGAGTCGGGGGGCGCAGTACTTC
TRBV2	TRBJ1-3	NA	once	CASSVSQARSGNTIYF	TGTGCCAGCAGTGTGTCACAGGCCCGCTCTGGAAACACCATATATTTT
TRBV7-8	TRBJ2-3	NA	NA	CASSYYSTDTQYF	TGTGCCAGCAGCTATTACAGCACAGATACGCAGTATTTT
TRBV2	TRBJ2-7	TRBD2	NA	CASRTTSGIFEQYF	TGTGCCAGCAGGACGACTAGCGGGATTTTCGAGCAGTACTTC
TRBV7-2	TRBJ1-6	NA	NA	CASSLNADTSYNSPLHF	TGTGCCAGCAGCTTAAATGCAGACACCTCCTATAATTCACCCCTCCACTTT